Listed here are 20 T cell receptor beta chains from one sample, sequenced in a study of beta chain features in type 1 diabetes. Study-wide points: Shorter TCRB CDR3s, moderately but significantly so, were found in Type 1 diabetes patients in all four CD4+ subsets.

Expressed TCRB transcripts were sequenced because the isolated RNA had all been reverse transcribed beforehand. TCRdb's copy holds only in-frame clones and misses some; the assay was immunoSEQ multiplex PCR. The repertoire consists of approximately 150,000 clones, with roughly 10% occurring once and the leading ten covering approximately 0.7%. These receptors' antigens are unknown. The sample consisted of central memory CD4+ T cells from blood. The source is a young man with type 1 diabetes.

The chain links TRBV27 to TRBJ1-1; D possibly corresponds to TRBD1 (5 bases). The germline V gene has CDR1 MNHEY and CDR2 SMNVEV (reference sequence). The CDR3 contains 15 residues. V shed 5 bases and J shed 0 bases, with 13 bases lying between them. The CDR3 nucleotides read TGTGCCAGCAGTGGGAGGGGAGGGGTGAACACTGAAGCTTTCTTT. Translated: CASSGRGGVNTEAFF.

This clone turned up a few times. The J gene is TRBJ2-7, the V gene TRBV18, with TRBD1 matching 9 bases. Per the germline V gene, CDR1 is KGHSH and CDR2 is LQKENI. The CDR3 has 15 amino acids. Trimming cost V 4 bases and J 0 bases; bases outside gene matches: 4. CDR3 residues: CASSQGDRDSYEQYF. CDR3 DNA sequence: TGTGCCAGCTCACAAGGGGACAGGGACTCCTACGAGCAGTACTTC.

This clone was counted a few times. This sequence joins TRBV9 and TRBJ1-2, with 10 positions matching TRBD1. V was pared by 0 bases and J by 5 bases, with 4 bases of the junction left unmatched. The CDR3 runs 15 residues. Germline-derived CDR1 and CDR2 are SGDLS and YYNGEE. CDR3 sequence: CASSVDGTGAYGYTF. CDR3 bases: TGTGCCAGCAGCGTAGATGGGACAGGGGCTTATGGCTACACCTTC.

This clone was observed a handful of times. One end of the junction does not line up with germline, which may come from a read error. J is TRBJ2-7 and V is TRBV7-7; 11 bases match TRBD1. The CDR3 loop spans 15 amino acids. Germline CDR1 is SSHAT and CDR2 is FNYEAQ (reference sequence). The CDR3 sequence: CASSPRDRGIHEQYF. DNA of the CDR3: TGTGCTAGCAGCCCCCGGGACAGGGGGATACACGAGCAGTACTTC.

The table lists this clone with a few counts. The chain links TRBV7-3 to TRBJ2-2; no reliable D call. The CDR3 runs to 13 residues. Trimming removed 2 bases at V and 3 bases at J, with 4 bases between. Looked up from germline, CDR1 is SGHTA and CDR2 is FQGTGA. CDR3 sequence (DNA): TGTGCCAGCAGCTTAGACTACACCGGGGAGCTGTTTTTT. Amino acids: CASSLDYTGELFF.

Many counts were recorded for this clone. The chain uses TRBV2 and TRBJ1-1, with 8 bases that match TRBD1. The ends lost 6 bases at V and 8 bases at J; junction bases unmatched: 8. CDR1 is SNHLY and CDR2 is FYNNEI in the germline V gene. This CDR3 comprises 13 residues. CDR3 loop: CASRLTGGGEAFF. The CDR3 bases are TGTGCCAGCAGACTCACAGGGGGTGGGGAAGCTTTCTTT.

This clone was counted many times. The chain joins TRBV29-1 to TRBJ2-3; a weak D match, TRBD2 (6 bases). Germline V CDR1 and CDR2: SQVTM, ANQGSEA. The V end was cut by 7 bases, the J end by 5 bases, with 13 bases between. CDR3 length: 12 amino acids. The CDR3 sequence is CSGGTVRDTQYF. CDR3 nucleotides: TGCAGCGGCGGGACGGTCCGAGATACGCAGTATTTT.

The chain uses TRBV6-6 and TRBJ1-5; TRBD1 matches at 7 bases. The germline V gene encodes CDR1 MNHNY and CDR2 SVGAGI (reference sequence). This CDR3 has 13 residues. V shed 6 bases, J shed 6 bases, and the junction held 5 bases outside the gene matches. This CDR3 reads CASRADRVQPQHF. The CDR3 DNA follows: TGTGCCAGCAGAGCCGACAGGGTTCAGCCCCAGCATTTT.

This clone has just a few counts. The rearrangement links TRBV30 to TRBJ1-1; TRBD1 aligns across 8 bases. The trim removed 3 bases at V and 5 bases at J, leaving 11 bases unmatched. Germline V gene lookup returns CDR1 GTSNPN and CDR2 SVGIG (reference sequence). The CDR3 is made up of 15 amino acids. The CDR3 DNA follows: TGTGCCTGGAGCGAGCACAGGGGGACTCGGACTGAAGCTTTCTTT. As protein: CAWSEHRGTRTEAFF.

The V gene is TRBV11-2, the J gene TRBJ2-1; 7 bases line up with TRBD1. CDR1 SGHAT and CDR2 FQNNGV come from the germline V gene. Trimming cost V 3 bases and J 8 bases; bases outside gene matches: 10. CDR3 length: 15 amino acids. This CDR3 reads CASSFRIQGSDEQFF. For the CDR3, the DNA is TGTGCCAGCAGCTTTAGGATACAGGGGTCGGATGAGCAGTTCTTC. Full variable domain (remainder filled in from reference TRBV11-2 and TRBJ2-1): EAGVAQSPRYKIIEKRQSVAFWCNPISGHATLYWYQQILGQGPKLLIQFQNNGVVDDSQLPKDRFSAERLKGVDSTLKIQPAKLEDSAVYLCASSFRIQGSDEQFFGPGTRLTVL.

The chain recombines TRBV4-3 with TRBJ1-2; 7 nucleotides agree with TRBD1. The CDR3 loop spans 15 amino acids. V shed 3 bases, J shed 1 base, and the junction held 5 bases outside the gene matches. Germline V gives CDR1 LGHNA, CDR2 YSLEER. In DNA form, the CDR3 reads TGCGCCAGCAGCCACAGGGGACAGAGTAACTATGGCTACACCTTC. This encodes CASSHRGQSNYGYTF.

The chain has TRBV4-3 and TRBJ2-2, with D maybe TRBD1 (6 bases). Between the trimmed V and J ends, which lost 1 base and 5 bases, there was a span of 14 bases. Germline V gene data show CDR1 as LGHNA and CDR2 as YSLEER. The CDR3 is 16 residues long. The CDR3 nucleotides read TGCGCCAGCAGCCAAGGGACCGGGACATCTACCGGGGAGCTGTTTTTT. Translating it yields CASSQGTGTSTGELFF.

This chain uses TRBV18 with TRBJ2-7, with D maybe TRBD1 (6 bases). Trimming took off 5 bases at V and 0 bases at J, with 11 bases between the two ends. Germline CDR1 KGHSH, CDR2 LQKENI. This CDR3 comprises 14 residues. The CDR3 sequence: CASSRGSSSYEQYF. CDR3 bases: TGTGCCAGCTCAAGGGGGAGCAGCTCCTACGAGCAGTACTTC.

This clone has just a few counts. The CDR3 reads CASSYRGTGEEQYF. The CDR3, as DNA: TGTGCCAGCAGTTACCGAGGGACAGGGGAGGAGCAGTACTTC. The chain recombines TRBV6-5 with TRBJ2-7, with 10 positions matching TRBD1. The CDR3 is 14 residues long. V gave up 2 bases and J gave up 7 bases; unmatched junction bases: 5. Per germline, CDR1 MNHEY and CDR2 SVGAGI.

The chain couples TRBV11-2 to TRBJ1-5; D might be TRBD1 (6 bases). This CDR3 is 14 amino acids long. Looked up from germline, CDR1 is SGHAT and CDR2 is FQNNGV. Trimming removed 5 bases at V and 7 bases at J, with 15 bases between. For the CDR3, the DNA is TGTGCCAGCAGCCGGGACATGGTACCCCAGCCCCAGCATTTT. It specifies CASSRDMVPQPQHF.

The chain recombines TRBV4-3 with TRBJ2-7; 11 bases agree with TRBD1. Germline assignment: CDR1 LGHNA and CDR2 YSLEER. This CDR3 has 17 residues. The V segment lost 2 bases and the J segment 2 bases; nucleotides outside the gene matches: 8. CDR3 loop: CASSQTLPGQGAYEQYF. In DNA form, the CDR3 reads TGCGCCAGCAGCCAAACCCTCCCGGGACAGGGGGCCTACGAGCAGTACTTC.

The J gene is TRBJ2-1, the V gene TRBV7-6; TRBD2 aligns across 7 bases. V gave up 2 bases and J gave up 4 bases; unmatched junction bases: 8. Germline CDR1 and CDR2: SGHVS and FNYEAQ. The CDR3 extends over 16 amino acids. The CDR3 coding sequence is TGTGCCAGCAGCTTAAAGACAGCGGGGTATTACAATGAGCAGTTCTTC. It translates to CASSLKTAGYYNEQFF.

The sample holds a few counts of this clone. The CDR3 sequence: CASSDLGPTEQYF. The DNA of the CDR3 is TGTGCCAGCAGTGATCTGGGCCCCACTGAGCAGTACTTC. This chain connects TRBV6-1 to TRBJ2-7; D gene uncertain. V lost 3 bases and J 7 bases, leaving 13 bases between the germline ends. Germline values: CDR1 MNHNS, CDR2 SASEGT. The CDR3 extends over 13 amino acids.

A word on this clone: Possible read error: a much larger clone is one base away. The chain's CDR3 is CASSRDSSYEQYF. The CDR3 DNA sequence: TGTGCCAGCAGCAGGGACAGCTCCTACGAGCAGTACTTC. V and J are TRBV7-8 and TRBJ2-5, with 7 nucleotides matching TRBD1. The DNA end is more similar to TRBJ2-7, so the J call may be wrong. This CDR3 is 13 amino acids long. CDR1 and CDR2 from the germline V gene are SGHVS and FQNEAQ.

Only a few counts were recorded for this clone. CDR3 sequence reads: CASSEAGQISYEQYF. CDR3 DNA sequence: TGTGCCAGCAGTGAAGCGGGACAGATCTCCTACGAGCAGTACTTC. V is TRBV2 and J is TRBJ2-7; 7 nucleotides match TRBD1. The CDR3 spans 15 residues. The ends lost 0 bases at V and 0 bases at J; junction bases unmatched: 2. Germline V gene lookup returns CDR1 SNHLY and CDR2 FYNNEI.